These 5 T cell receptor beta chains were all obtained from the same sample, sequenced in a study of T cells after posttransplantation cyclophosphamide. Control samples came 1 year after myeloablative marrow transplants with methotrexate plus calcineurin inhibitor. Profiling relied on immunoSEQ multiplex PCR, and the TCRdb table lists in-frame clones only, not all of them. The sample has roughly 24,000 clones; 89% are singletons. Sequencing used PBMCs, obtained after an allogeneic stem cell transplant with a calcineurin inhibitor and methotrexate. These receptors all stem from a female patient aged 45 to 65 who received an allogeneic stem cell transplant from an unrelated donor, was CMV-positive, and had chronic GVHD only. Some T cells may trace back to the graft donor.

J is TRBJ2-1 and V is TRBV2, with a possible D match to TRBD2 (5 bases). V was trimmed by 6 bases and J by 14 bases, leaving 20 bases between them. This CDR3 region has 13 residues. The V gene's germline CDR1 is SNHLY and CDR2 FYNNEI. Here the CDR3 reads CASRRSGIQMEFF. The DNA of the CDR3 is TGTGCCAGCAGGCGTTCCGGGATCCAGATGGAGTTCTTC.

This chain links TRBV29-1 with TRBJ2-1; D unclear. Trimming removed 7 bases from V and 0 bases from J, with 13 bases in between. In germline, CDR1 is SQVTM, CDR2 ANQGSEA. The CDR3 covers 14 residues. CDR3 protein: CSGDSPSSYNEQFF. CDR3 nucleotide sequence: TGCAGCGGAGATAGCCCGTCCTCCTACAATGAGCAGTTCTTC.

The J gene is TRBJ2-5, the V gene TRBV28, with TRBD1 as a possible D gene (5 bases). V lost 2 bases and J lost 3, with 10 bases in between. The CDR3 extends over 14 amino acids. CDR1 and CDR2 (germline): MDHEN, SYDVKM. The CDR3 reads CASSLPVREETQYF. CDR3 DNA: TGTGCCAGCAGTTTACCAGTCAGGGAAGAGACCCAGTACTTC. The variable domain in full, with the rest retrieved from reference TRBV28 and TRBJ2-5, is DVKVTQSSRYLVKRTGEKVFLECVQDMDHENMFWYRQDPGLGLRLIYFSYDVKMKEKGDIPEGYSVSREKKERFSLILESASTNQTSMYLCASSLPVREETQYFGPGTRLLVL.

The chain joins TRBV28 to TRBJ1-3; D gene unclear. Germline V gene sequence: CDR1 MDHEN, CDR2 SYDVKM. The CDR3 runs to 14 residues. Trimming took 6 bases from V and 0 from J, leaving 9 bases between them. The CDR3 sequence is CASSKQHSGNTIYF. The CDR3 coding sequence is TGTGCCAGCAGCAAACAGCACTCTGGAAACACCATATATTTT.

The CDR3 here is CASSYDTPYEQYF. CDR3 in DNA: TGTGCCAGCAGTTACGACACCCCATACGAGCAGTACTTC. The chain joins TRBV6-5 to TRBJ2-7; D not resolved. The CDR3 sequence is 13 residues long. CDR1 and CDR2 from the germline V gene are MNHEY and SVGAGI. V was cut by 2 bases and J by 4 bases, with 9 bases left in between.